This T cell receptor (beta chain) was obtained from a study of long-term antiretroviral therapy in people with HIV. Germline CDR1 and CDR2: WSHSY and SAAADI. Trimming removed 2 bases from V and 5 bases from J, with 15 bases in between. CDR3 length: 15 amino acids. Version v3.0 of the immunoSEQ assay was performed at survey level. Profiled with immunoSEQ multiplex PCR; TCRdb holds only in-frame clones, not every one. The table has 15,000 to 20,000 clones, roughly 80% seen once. The TCR comes from a woman aged 18-29 years with HIV. V gene TRBV10-2 combines with J gene TRBJ2-5; D perhaps matches TRBD1 (5 bases). The sample here was unsorted PBMCs, taken 0.6 years after starting antiretroviral therapy. CDR3 protein: CASSEGAFQGETQYF. In nucleotides, the CDR3 is TGCGCCAGCAGTGAGGGGGCGTTCCAAGGGGAGACCCAGTACTTC.